The 12 T cell receptor beta chains below all came from one sample that was sequenced in a study of T cells after posttransplantation cyclophosphamide. Here immunoSEQ multiplex PCR was the method, and the copy in TCRdb shows in-frame clones only, minus some. The data show fewer than 55,000 clones, with none appearing a single time. Sequenced: PBMCs. These receptors were obtained from a man aged 40-55 years in good health, CMV-negative, and a related stem cell transplant donor.

This clone was picked up many times. The rearrangement links TRBV7-9 to TRBJ1-2, with D tentatively TRBD1 (6 bases). In germline, CDR1 is SEHNR, CDR2 FQNEAQ (reference sequence). Trimming removed 2 bases at V and 2 bases at J, with 18 bases between. The CDR3 consists of 17 residues. DNA for the CDR3: TGTGCCAGCAGCTTACTACAGGGTGTAAGGGGCAACTATGGCTACACCTTC. Protein sequence: CASSLLQGVRGNYGYTF.

The genes are TRBV2 and TRBJ2-2; D possibly corresponds to TRBD2 (6 bases). The germline CDR1 and CDR2 sequences are SNHLY and FYNNEI. V gave up 0 bases and J gave up 5 bases, with 16 bases separating them. The CDR3 loop spans 17 amino acids. CDR3 protein: CASSEAGEVWWTGELFF. CDR3 nucleotides: TGTGCCAGCAGTGAAGCAGGGGAGGTTTGGTGGACCGGGGAGCTGTTTTTT.

Ten or more counts support this clone. V and J are TRBV7-9 and TRBJ2-6; TRBD1 is a possible D gene (6 bases). From germline, CDR1 is SEHNR and CDR2 FQNEAQ (reference sequence). V was clipped by 1 base and J by 2 bases, with 6 bases between them. The CDR3 contains 15 residues. The CDR3 here is CASSLEGAGANVLTF. The CDR3 DNA reads TGTGCCAGCAGCTTAGAGGGGGCTGGGGCCAACGTCCTGACTTTC.

This clone came up many times. The chain has TRBV5-1 and TRBJ1-2; TRBD1 agrees at 7 bases. The length of the CDR3 is 13 residues. The V segment lost 2 bases and the J segment 3 bases; nucleotides outside the gene matches: 1. The germline CDR1 and CDR2 sequences are SGHRS and YFSETQ. CDR3 residues: CASSFGQDYGYTF. CDR3 sequence (DNA): TGCGCCAGCAGCTTTGGACAGGACTATGGCTACACCTTC.

This clone was seen many times. V and J are TRBV6-6 and TRBJ1-2; unclear D gene. The V gene's germline CDR1 is MNHNY and CDR2 SVGAGI (reference sequence). The CDR3 is 11 amino acids. Trimming left V 7 bases short and J 2 bases short, with 5 bases between. CDR3 in amino acids: CASNGNYGYTF. CDR3 nucleotides: TGTGCCAGCAACGGGAACTATGGCTACACCTTC.

This clone showed up many times. The chain couples TRBV7-8 to TRBJ2-4; 10 bases map to TRBD1. CDR3 length: 16 residues. With V trimmed by 3 bases and J by 8 bases, 10 bases remained unmatched. The V gene's germline CDR1 is SGHVS and CDR2 FQNEAQ. As DNA, the CDR3 is TGTGCCAGCAGCTTGTTAGGGACAGGGGTTGGGGACATTCAGTACTTC. Amino acid sequence: CASSLLGTGVGDIQYF.

This clone was counted ten times or more. The chain combines TRBV19 with TRBJ2-2; the D gene is possibly TRBD2 (7 bases). Germline values: CDR1 LNHDA, CDR2 SQIVND (reference sequence). Deletions cut 2 bases from V and 3 bases from J, with 13 bases between. The CDR3 totals 16 residues. The CDR3 loop is CASSISGGWDTGELFF. The DNA of the CDR3 is TGTGCCAGTAGTATATCGGGGGGCTGGGACACCGGGGAGCTGTTTTTT.

This clone turned up a few times. The rearrangement links TRBV6-5 to TRBJ2-5; 7 positions match TRBD1. CDR3 size: 15 residues. V shed 0 bases and J 5 bases; nucleotides not matched to a gene: 6. Per germline, CDR1 MNHEY and CDR2 SVGAGI. In DNA, the CDR3 is TGTGCCAGCAGTTACTCGACAGGGATGGTGGAGACCCAGTACTTC. Protein sequence: CASSYSTGMVETQYF.

The chain recombines TRBV6-6 with TRBJ2-2; TRBD2 matches at 8 bases. CDR3 length equals 14 residues. V shed 5 bases and J 7 bases; nucleotides not matched to a gene: 6. Germline CDR1 is MNHNY and CDR2 is SVGAGI (reference sequence). As DNA, the CDR3 is TGTGCCAGCAGTAGCGGGAGCGAGAACGGGGAGCTGTTTTTT. Translated: CASSSGSENGELFF.

This clone was picked up a small number of times. V and J are TRBV18 and TRBJ1-1; D not certain. V was shortened by 3 bases and J by 5 bases, with 13 bases between the two germline ends. Germline V gene sequence: CDR1 KGHSH, CDR2 LQKENI. This CDR3 has 14 amino acids. The CDR3 reads CASSPGPGGTEAFF. DNA for the CDR3: TGTGCCAGCTCACCTGGACCGGGAGGGACTGAAGCTTTCTTT.

This clone was detected many times. The chain joins TRBV19 to TRBJ2-5; D gene ambiguous. The V and J ends lost 2 bases and 4 bases respectively, with 8 bases between them. Germline values: CDR1 LNHDA, CDR2 SQIVND (reference sequence). The CDR3 extends over 13 amino acids. CDR3 amino acids: CASSISSAETQYF. CDR3 DNA sequence: TGTGCCAGTAGTATATCCAGCGCAGAGACCCAGTACTTC.

There are many counts of this clone. V gene TRBV5-5 combines with J gene TRBJ2-1; perhaps TRBD1 as D (6 bases). V was shortened by 4 bases and J by 6 bases, with 17 bases between the two germline ends. The CDR3 is 15 amino acids. Germline V CDR1 and CDR2: SGHKS, YYEKEE (reference sequence). The CDR3 DNA is TGTGCCAGCAGCGAGGGACAACTAAGGGGCAATGAGCAGTTCTTC. Translated, it gives CASSEGQLRGNEQFF.